The rows below give T cell receptor beta chains drawn from one sample of a study of blood T cells in healthy people across ages. Each CDR3 protein is one row after TCRdb ran MiXCR on the 5' RACE reads. The sample yields 500,000 to 700,000 distinct CDR3 sequences, about 30% seen once. The sequenced sample consisted of blood. All receptors come from an elderly woman in good health. CDR3s include the opening cysteine and the closing phenylalanine or tryptophan. D genes are given only for firm matches. Clone size, where shown, is once, few, many, or a class for clones that have expanded.

J: TRBJ2-1
V: TRBV5-1
size: .
D: .
CDR3: CASSPRDTNDNEQFF
DNA: TGCGCCAGCAGCCCCCGGGACACCAACGACAATGAGCAGTTCTTC

J: TRBJ1-2
V: TRBV30
size: .
D: .
CDR3: CAWDRGDTF
DNA: TGTGCCTGGGATCGAGGGGACACCTTC

J: TRBJ2-4
V: TRBV5-1
size: many
D: .
CDR3: CASSLYLEGNIQYF
DNA: TGCGCCAGCAGCTTGTACCTGGAGGGAAACATTCAGTACTTC

J: TRBJ2-5
V: TRBV19
size: .
D: .
CDR3: CASSAKTGETQYF
DNA: TGTGCCAGTAGTGCGAAGACCGGAGAGACCCAGTACTTC

J: TRBJ2-7
V: TRBV7-9
size: .
D: .
CDR3: CASSGKQGSSYNEQYF
DNA: TGTGCCAGCAGCGGAAAACAGGGAAGCTCCTACAATGAGCAGTACTTC

J: TRBJ1-1
V: TRBV3-1
size: few
D: .
CDR3: CASSLGFRNTEAFF
DNA: TGTGCCAGCAGCCTCGGATTTCGGAACACTGAAGCTTTCTTT

J: TRBJ1-2
V: TRBV2
size: many
D: .
CDR3: CASSDGGGHYGYTF
DNA: TGTGCCAGCAGTGATGGCGGGGGGCACTATGGCTACACCTTC

J: TRBJ1-2
V: TRBV27
size: few
D: TRBD1
CDR3: CASSLSRDRGINYGYTF
DNA: TGTGCCAGCAGTTTATCCCGGGACAGGGGGATTAACTATGGCTACACCTTC

J: TRBJ1-5
V: TRBV10-3
size: many
D: .
CDR3: CAIRDSNQPQHF
DNA: TGTGCCATCAGAGACAGCAATCAGCCCCAGCATTTT

J: TRBJ2-2
V: TRBV10-3
size: .
D: .
CDR3: CTIRPGGDTGELFF
DNA: TGTACCATCAGACCTGGCGGGGACACCGGGGAGCTGTTTTTT

J: TRBJ2-1
V: TRBV6-5
size: .
D: TRBD2
CDR3: CAGSDHSGTDNEQFF
DNA: TGTGCCGGCAGTGACCATAGCGGGACTGACAATGAGCAGTTCTTC

J: TRBJ2-2
V: TRBV20-1
size: .
D: .
CDR3: CSARDGTMNTGELFF
DNA: TGCAGTGCTAGAGATGGGACAATGAACACCGGGGAGCTGTTTTTT

J: TRBJ2-3
V: TRBV20-1
size: many
D: .
CDR3: CSARGQGVGTQYF
DNA: TGCAGTGCTAGAGGGCAGGGAGTAGGTACGCAGTATTTT

J: TRBJ2-5
V: TRBV3-1
size: .
D: .
CDR3: CASSQATGIGETQYF
DNA: TGTGCCAGCAGCCAAGCCACAGGGATAGGCGAGACCCAGTACTTC

J: TRBJ1-1
V: TRBV7-9
size: many
D: TRBD1
CDR3: CASSPQGGAGNTEAFF
DNA: TGTGCCAGCAGCCCTCAGGGGGGCGCGGGGAACACTGAAGCTTTCTTT

J: TRBJ2-1
V: TRBV5-1
size: many
D: TRBD2
CDR3: CASSWSGGATYNEQFF
DNA: TGCGCCAGCAGCTGGAGCGGGGGGGCAACCTACAATGAGCAGTTCTTC

J: TRBJ2-7
V: TRBV30
size: many
D: .
CDR3: CAWSVLRYEQYF
DNA: TGTGCCTGGAGTGTACTGAGGTACGAGCAGTACTTC

J: TRBJ2-7
V: TRBV11-2
size: .
D: TRBD2
CDR3: CASSLLASGGTYEQYF
DNA: TGTGCCAGCAGCTTATTGGCTAGCGGGGGGACCTACGAGCAGTACTTC

J: TRBJ1-1
V: TRBV12-3/TRBV12-4
size: .
D: .
CDR3: CASTSSGRNRGTEAFF
DNA: TGTGCCAGCACCAGTTCGGGACGGAATCGGGGCACTGAAGCTTTCTTT

J: TRBJ1-1
V: TRBV5-6
size: .
D: .
CDR3: CASANGGSNTEAFF
DNA: TGTGCCAGCGCGAACGGAGGCTCGAACACTGAAGCTTTCTTT